What follows are 25 T cell receptor beta chains derived from one specimen sequenced in a study of blood T cell repertoires in COVID-19. Generated by immunoSEQ multiplex PCR, the TCRdb table keeps only in-frame clones and is missing some. The repertoire holds about 120,000 clones, with approximately 92% as singletons. The specimen sequenced was peripheral blood. These receptor sequences come from a man aged 70-80 years with active or convalescent COVID-19.

The rearrangement joins TRBV27 to TRBJ2-1, with a tentative D call TRBD1 (7 bases). Germline V CDR1 and CDR2: MNHEY, SMNVEV (reference sequence). This CDR3 is 12 amino acids long. Trimming cost V 4 bases and J 15 bases, with 16 bases left between them. DNA of the CDR3: TGTGCCAGCAGTTCTGCGGGACAGTCGCGGTTCTTC. Translation gives CASSSAGQSRFF.

The CDR3, as DNA: TGCGCCAGCAGCCATTCAGTTGCGAGGGGGCGCTGGGCAGATACGCAGTATTTT. It specifies CASSHSVARGRWADTQYF. The gene calls are TRBV4-1 and TRBJ2-3; 7 bases match TRBD1. The V and J ends lost 3 bases and 4 bases, in that order; junction bases with no gene match: 16. The CDR3 loop spans 18 amino acids. Per germline, CDR1 MGHRA and CDR2 YSYEKL.

The chain recombines TRBV6-1 with TRBJ2-7; 8 bases agree with TRBD1. CDR3 length: 16 amino acids. The V gene's germline CDR1 is MNHNS and CDR2 SASEGT. V trimming: 2 bases; J trimming: 3 bases; junction bases outside the gene matches: 9. The CDR3 loop is CASSERTGGFSYEQYF. DNA of the CDR3: TGTGCCAGCAGTGAACGTACAGGGGGATTTAGCTACGAGCAGTACTTC.

This clone was observed once. The CDR3 bases are TGTGCCAGTAGTATAGTGAGGGCGGCCCAGACTGAAGCTTTCTTT. Translation: CASSIVRAAQTEAFF. The chain carries TRBV19 and TRBJ1-1; D gene ambiguous. Germline V CDR1 and CDR2: LNHDA, SQIVND (reference sequence). CDR3 length equals 15 residues. Between the trimmed V and J ends, which lost 1 base and 5 bases, there was a span of 14 bases.

This clone has more than one count but fewer than ten. CDR3 in amino acids: CASSEYLFQGAAYEQYF. The CDR3 nucleotides read TGTGCCAGCAGTGAATATCTCTTCCAGGGGGCCGCCTACGAGCAGTACTTC. The V call is TRBV2, the J call TRBJ2-7; 8 bases match TRBD1. Per the germline V gene, CDR1 is SNHLY and CDR2 is FYNNEI. There are 17 residues in the CDR3. V shed 2 bases and J 2 bases; nucleotides not matched to a gene: 11.

The gene calls are TRBV6-5 and TRBJ1-3, with 8 bases aligning to TRBD1. The CDR3 spans 14 residues. Germline values: CDR1 MNHEY, CDR2 SVGAGI. The ends lost 6 bases at V and 5 bases at J; junction bases unmatched: 6. DNA of the CDR3: TGTGCCAGCAGAGCCGACAGGGGCAGAAACACCATATATTTT. This gives the protein CASRADRGRNTIYF.

The rearrangement joins TRBV6-6 to TRBJ2-1, with 13 positions matching TRBD2. Germline V CDR1 and CDR2: MNHNY, SVGAGI (reference sequence). V gave up 7 bases and J gave up 8 bases; unmatched junction bases: 5. The CDR3 totals 14 residues. The CDR3: CASTGTSGNHEQFF. The CDR3 nucleotides are TGTGCCAGCACCGGGACTAGCGGGAACCATGAGCAGTTCTTC.

The chain has TRBV29-1 and TRBJ2-3; 11 bases line up with TRBD2. J gave up 6 bases and V 7 bases, and 6 bases lay outside the gene matches. Germline lookup yields CDR1 SQVTM and CDR2 ANQGSEA. The CDR3 contains 13 residues. The CDR3 sequence: CSAETSGTDTQYF. In DNA, the CDR3 is TGCAGCGCCGAGACTAGCGGGACGGATACGCAGTATTTT.

The V gene is TRBV14, the J gene TRBJ1-3; a possible D gene is TRBD1 (6 bases). The CDR3 runs to 16 residues. The germline V and J ends were trimmed by 0 bases and 5 bases, with 14 bases remaining between them. Germline assignment: CDR1 SGHDN and CDR2 FVKESK. The CDR3 DNA reads TGTGCCAGCAGCCAAGATGTCGCGCAGGGGAGAAACACCATATATTTT. It encodes CASSQDVAQGRNTIYF.

The rearrangement uses TRBV14 and TRBJ1-1, with D possibly matching TRBD1 (6 bases). This CDR3 spans 14 amino acids. V was pared by 4 bases and J by 11 bases, with 20 bases between. Germline V gives CDR1 SGHDN, CDR2 FVKESK. The DNA for the CDR3 is TGTGCCAGCAGCCTCCTAACCCCGGGGGGGGCCGCTTTCTTT. Translated, it gives CASSLLTPGGAAFF.

The J gene is TRBJ2-3, the V gene TRBV5-1, with 8 bases identical to TRBD1. Trimming removed 4 bases from V and 0 bases from J; junction bases left unmatched: 4. CDR3 size: 15 residues. The germline V gene has CDR1 SGHRS and CDR2 YFSETQ. The CDR3: CASSPWTGSTDTQYF. The CDR3 nucleotides read TGCGCCAGCAGCCCATGGACAGGGAGCACAGATACGCAGTATTTT.

The chain combines TRBV11-3 with TRBJ2-1; perhaps TRBD1 as D (6 bases). This CDR3 has 15 residues. Trimming took off 3 bases at V and 4 bases at J, with 13 bases between the two ends. The V gene's germline CDR1 is SGHNT and CDR2 YENEEA. The chain's CDR3 is CASSFGQGRYNEQFF. CDR3 sequence (DNA): TGTGCCAGCAGCTTTGGGCAGGGGAGATACAATGAGCAGTTCTTC.

The table lists this clone with a count of one. V and J are TRBV29-1 and TRBJ2-7; 7 positions match TRBD1. With 1 base clipped from V and 3 bases from J, the junction kept 3 bases outside the gene matches. Germline V gene data show CDR1 as SQVTM and CDR2 as ANQGSEA. The CDR3 contains 13 residues. CDR3 loop: CSVEGGTDYEQYF. CDR3 nucleotide sequence: TGCAGCGTTGAAGGTGGGACAGACTACGAGCAGTACTTC.

The rearrangement joins TRBV27 to TRBJ2-1, with D unclear. CDR3 length: 16 amino acids. Germline V gene lookup returns CDR1 MNHEY and CDR2 SMNVEV (reference sequence). Between the trimmed V and J ends, which lost 2 bases and 0 bases, there was a span of 11 bases. CDR3 coding DNA: TGTGCCAGCAGTTTAGTTACGGGTAGCTCCTACAATGAGCAGTTCTTC. It is translated as CASSLVTGSSYNEQFF.

The chain couples TRBV11-2 to TRBJ2-5, with TRBD1 identical over 8 bases. This CDR3 is 18 amino acids long. Trimming at V came to 1 base and at J to 0 bases, leaving 10 bases not matched to a gene. Germline V gene lookup returns CDR1 SGHAT and CDR2 FQNNGV. CDR3 amino acids: CASSLVSGSGGYQETQYF. In DNA form, the CDR3 reads TGTGCCAGCAGCTTAGTGTCGGGGTCAGGGGGCTACCAAGAGACCCAGTACTTC. Based on the CDR3 plus reference TRBV11-2 and TRBJ2-5, the full variable domain is EAGVAQSPRYKIIEKRQSVAFWCNPISGHATLYWYQQILGQGPKLLIQFQNNGVVDDSQLPKDRFSAERLKGVDSTLKIQPAKLEDSAVYLCASSLVSGSGGYQETQYFGPGTRLLVL.

V and J are TRBV19 and TRBJ1-5, with TRBD1 as a possible D gene (6 bases). With 6 bases removed from V and 0 bases from J, the gap between germline ends came to 12 bases. In germline, CDR1 is LNHDA, CDR2 SQIVND (reference sequence). This CDR3 is 15 amino acids long. The CDR3 loop is CASRDSPNSNQPQHF. The CDR3 bases are TGTGCCAGTAGGGACAGCCCGAATAGCAATCAGCCCCAGCATTTT.

V and J are TRBV3-1 (or the pseudogene TRBV3-2) and TRBJ2-3; 9 bases are a match to TRBD2. Trimming took 1 base from V and 0 from J; bases not matched to a gene: 2. The CDR3 spans 16 residues. CDR1 is LGHDT and CDR2 is YNNKEL in the germline V gene (reference sequence). Here the CDR3 DNA reads TGTGCCAGCAGCCAAGCTAGCGGGGTTAGCACAGATACGCAGTATTTT. This encodes CASSQASGVSTDTQYF.

V is TRBV5-4 and J is TRBJ2-1; 9 nucleotides line up with TRBD2. The CDR3 runs 14 residues. Trimming at V came to 3 bases and at J to 7 bases, leaving 5 bases not matched to a gene. The germline CDR1 and CDR2 sequences are SGHNT and YYREEE (reference sequence). The CDR3, as DNA: TGTGCCAGCAGCTCTAGCGGGACGGGGAATGAGCAGTTCTTC. Amino acid sequence: CASSSSGTGNEQFF. Looking up the rest from reference TRBV5-4 and TRBJ2-1 gives the full variable domain: ETGVTQSPTHLIKTRGQQVTLRCSSQSGHNTVSWYQQALGQGPQFIFQYYREEENGRGNFPPRFSGLQFPNYSSELNVNALELDDSALYLCASSSSGTGNEQFFGPGTRLTVL.

The chain joins TRBV6-5 to TRBJ2-7; D perhaps matches TRBD1 (5 bases). Between the trimmed V and J ends, which lost 7 bases and 3 bases, there was a span of 16 bases. The germline V gene has CDR1 MNHEY and CDR2 SVGAGI. This CDR3 comprises 14 residues. The CDR3 nucleotides are TGTGCCAGCACTACCTCTCAGGGCTTCTACGAGCAGTACTTC. Its protein is CASTTSQGFYEQYF.

The chain joins TRBV6-6 to TRBJ2-3, with 10 nucleotides matching TRBD2. Germline CDR1 reads MNHNY; CDR2 reads SVGAGI (reference sequence). There are 16 residues in the CDR3. V was pared by 7 bases and J by 3 bases, with 10 bases of the junction left unmatched. In DNA form, the CDR3 reads TGTGCCAGCACCTCGTTACCAGCGGGAGGGACAGATACGCAGTATTTT. It translates to CASTSLPAGGTDTQYF.

This clone is a singleton in its sample. The chain couples TRBV27 to TRBJ2-1; 7 nucleotides agree with TRBD2. The CDR3 has 16 residues. CDR1 MNHEY and CDR2 SMNVEV come from the germline V gene (reference sequence). V lost 4 bases to trimming and J lost 2 bases; unmatched junction nucleotides: 8. Here the CDR3 DNA reads TGTGCCAGCAGTTCCATCCTAGCGGAGACCTACAATGAGCAGTTCTTC. It encodes CASSSILAETYNEQFF.

The CDR3 reads CASTHSGDARTGLYGYTF. The CDR3 DNA follows: TGTGCCAGCACGCACTCAGGGGACGCTCGAACCGGACTTTATGGCTACACCTTC. The rearrangement links TRBV28 to TRBJ1-2, with D perhaps matching TRBD1 (6 bases). The CDR3 totals 18 residues. CDR1 is MDHEN and CDR2 is SYDVKM in the germline V gene. V was shortened by 7 bases and J by 5 bases, with 29 bases between the two germline ends.

This chain links TRBV6-2 or TRBV6-3 with TRBJ1-1; 8 bases line up with TRBD1. The CDR3 has 16 residues. V gave up 6 bases and J gave up 4 bases; unmatched junction bases: 13. Germline lookup yields CDR1 MNHEY and CDR2 SVGEGT. Written as DNA, the CDR3 is TGTGCCAGCAGCCGCCCCCGACAGGGGCTCGGCACTGAAGCTTTCTTT. Its protein product is CASSRPRQGLGTEAFF.

V gene TRBV29-1 combines with J gene TRBJ2-6; D not certain. V lost 1 base to trimming and J lost 3 bases, with 7 bases between them. The CDR3 runs to 14 residues. Germline assignment: CDR1 SQVTM and CDR2 ANQGSEA. The CDR3 here is CSVEVAVGANVLTF. The DNA for the CDR3 is TGCAGCGTTGAAGTGGCGGTTGGGGCCAACGTCCTGACTTTC.

The rearrangement uses TRBV3-1 (or the pseudogene TRBV3-2) and TRBJ1-3; D unresolved. V was clipped by 1 base and J by 0 bases, with 13 bases between them. Looked up from germline, CDR1 is LGHDT and CDR2 is YNNKEL (reference sequence). The CDR3 runs to 17 residues. The CDR3: CASSQVPGLLSGNTIYF. The CDR3 DNA is TGTGCCAGCAGCCAAGTCCCCGGACTTCTCTCTGGAAACACCATATATTTT.